Listed below are T cell receptor beta chains from one sample, sequenced in a study of cytomegalovirus exposure and HLA in healthy donors. Clones were sequenced by immunoSEQ multiplex PCR, and TCRdb holds only the in-frame ones, with some missing. The table lists about 190,000 clones, approximately 79% of them singletons. Specimen: PBMCs. The source is a middle-aged man in good health and CMV-seropositive. Each CDR3 is given with its conserved first and last residue. The order of the fields is clone size, D gene, V gene, J gene, CDR3 DNA, CDR3 protein. The D gene is left open where the match is weak. Size values are once, few and many counts, or a class for expanded clones, and some rows have none.

abundance: NA
d_gene: TRBD2
v_gene: TRBV6-5
j_gene: TRBJ2-1
CDR3nt: TGTGCCAGCAGTTACTCGGGGGCTAGCGGGGGCAATGAGCAGTTCTTC
CDR3aa: CASSYSGASGGNEQFF

abundance: NA
d_gene: NA
v_gene: TRBV7-9
j_gene: TRBJ1-2
CDR3nt: TGTGCCAGCAGCCTCGGGATCAATGGCTACACCTTC
CDR3aa: CASSLGINGYTF

abundance: NA
d_gene: TRBD1
v_gene: TRBV4-2
j_gene: TRBJ1-2
CDR3nt: TGTGCCAGCAGCCAACCTGGGGCGGGGACAGGAGGGCCCTATGGCTACACCTTC
CDR3aa: CASSQPGAGTGGPYGYTF

abundance: NA
d_gene: NA
v_gene: TRBV5-1
j_gene: TRBJ2-6
CDR3nt: TGCGCCAGCAGCTTCGCAGGAAGCTCTGGGGCCAACGTCCTGACTTTC
CDR3aa: CASSFAGSSGANVLTF

abundance: NA
d_gene: NA
v_gene: TRBV13
j_gene: TRBJ1-1
CDR3nt: TGTGCCAGCAGGCGAAGTAACACTGAAGCTTTCTTT
CDR3aa: CASRRSNTEAFF

abundance: NA
d_gene: NA
v_gene: TRBV6-5
j_gene: TRBJ1-4
CDR3nt: TGTGCCAGCAGTTACTCAGGGGCGAGAGGTGAAAAACTGTTTTTT
CDR3aa: CASSYSGARGEKLFF

abundance: NA
d_gene: NA
v_gene: TRBV30
j_gene: TRBJ1-1
CDR3nt: TGTGCCTGCATTGAGGACATCACTGAAGCTTTCTTT
CDR3aa: CACIEDITEAFF

abundance: NA
d_gene: TRBD2
v_gene: TRBV5-1
j_gene: TRBJ2-7
CDR3nt: TGCGCCAGCAGCTTAGCGGGATTCTCCTACGAGCAGTACTTC
CDR3aa: CASSLAGFSYEQYF

abundance: NA
d_gene: NA
v_gene: TRBV10-3
j_gene: TRBJ2-7
CDR3nt: TGTGCCATCAGTCTCGTCCGGGGTGAATCCTACGAGCAGTACTTC
CDR3aa: CAISLVRGESYEQYF

abundance: NA
d_gene: TRBD1
v_gene: TRBV15
j_gene: TRBJ1-1
CDR3nt: TGTGCCACCACGAGGGGGCGACGCCCCACTGAAGCTTTCTTT
CDR3aa: CATTRGRRPTEAFF

abundance: NA
d_gene: TRBD1
v_gene: TRBV27
j_gene: TRBJ1-5
CDR3nt: TGTGCCAGCAGGGAAGGGACAGATCATTATAGCAATCAGCCCCAGCATTTT
CDR3aa: CASREGTDHYSNQPQHF

abundance: NA
d_gene: TRBD2
v_gene: TRBV28
j_gene: TRBJ2-2
CDR3nt: TGTGCCAGCAGTTTAAGGGCGGGGGGTACGAACACCGGGGAGCTGTTTTTT
CDR3aa: CASSLRAGGTNTGELFF

abundance: few
d_gene: NA
v_gene: TRBV5-1
j_gene: TRBJ1-5
CDR3nt: TGCGCCAGCAGCTTGGCAGGGAGCAATCAGCCCCAGCATTTT
CDR3aa: CASSLAGSNQPQHF

abundance: NA
d_gene: NA
v_gene: TRBV7-2
j_gene: TRBJ2-5
CDR3nt: TGTGCCAGCAGCCCCGCTGTTGAGGAGACCCAGTACTTC
CDR3aa: CASSPAVEETQYF

abundance: NA
d_gene: NA
v_gene: TRBV4-3
j_gene: TRBJ2-3
CDR3nt: TGCGCCAGCAGCTTGGACCACGAGGTGGGACTTACGCAGTATTTT
CDR3aa: CASSLDHEVGLTQYF

abundance: NA
d_gene: NA
v_gene: TRBV5-4
j_gene: TRBJ2-3
CDR3nt: TGTGCCAGCAGCCCCGAGTCTAGCATAGATACGCAGTATTTT
CDR3aa: CASSPESSIDTQYF

abundance: NA
d_gene: TRBD2
v_gene: TRBV2
j_gene: TRBJ2-5
CDR3nt: TGTGCCAGCAGTGGCAGCGGGGAGGAGACCCAGTACTTC
CDR3aa: CASSGSGEETQYF

abundance: NA
d_gene: NA
v_gene: TRBV15
j_gene: TRBJ2-5
CDR3nt: TGTGCCACCAGCGCGAGTCAGGCAGAGACCCAGTACTTC
CDR3aa: CATSASQAETQYF

abundance: NA
d_gene: NA
v_gene: TRBV18
j_gene: TRBJ2-7
CDR3nt: TGTGCCAGCTCACCACCGGGGGAGGCCTACGAGCAGTACTTC
CDR3aa: CASSPPGEAYEQYF

abundance: once
d_gene: NA
v_gene: TRBV2
j_gene: TRBJ2-5
CDR3nt: TGTGCCAGCACCGACCCCGGTCAATCTTGGGGGACTCAAGAGACCCAGTACTTC
CDR3aa: CASTDPGQSWGTQETQYF

abundance: few
d_gene: TRBD1
v_gene: TRBV27
j_gene: TRBJ1-2
CDR3nt: TGTGCCAGCAGTAAACAGGGGGTGGACTATGGCTACACCTTC
CDR3aa: CASSKQGVDYGYTF

abundance: NA
d_gene: NA
v_gene: TRBV6-5
j_gene: TRBJ2-7
CDR3nt: TGTGCCAGCACCCCCTCGGGAAAGAGCTACGAGCAGTACTTC
CDR3aa: CASTPSGKSYEQYF

abundance: NA
d_gene: TRBD2
v_gene: TRBV10-1
j_gene: TRBJ2-5
CDR3nt: TGCGCCAGCAGTGAGGGGCTAGCGGGTCAAGAGACCCAGTACTTC
CDR3aa: CASSEGLAGQETQYF

abundance: NA
d_gene: NA
v_gene: TRBV5-6
j_gene: TRBJ2-6
CDR3nt: TGTGCCAGCAGCTTTTTTACAGGTACCCGCTCTGGGGCCAACGTCCTGACTTTC
CDR3aa: CASSFFTGTRSGANVLTF

abundance: NA
d_gene: TRBD1
v_gene: TRBV2
j_gene: TRBJ2-4
CDR3nt: TGTGCCAGCAGTCCCAGGACAGGGGGCGGGAAGAGTCAGTACTTC
CDR3aa: CASSPRTGGGKSQYF

abundance: once
d_gene: NA
v_gene: TRBV25-1
j_gene: TRBJ2-5
CDR3nt: TGTGCCAGCAGTGAAGTTGGGCCCAAAGAGACCCAGTACTTC
CDR3aa: CASSEVGPKETQYF

abundance: NA
d_gene: NA
v_gene: TRBV30
j_gene: TRBJ1-1
CDR3nt: TGTGCCTGGAGTAGTCCGGGGGCTGAAGCTTTCTTT
CDR3aa: CAWSSPGAEAFF

abundance: NA
d_gene: NA
v_gene: TRBV18
j_gene: TRBJ1-1
CDR3nt: TGTGCCAGCTCACCCCAGGGGAACACTGAAGCTTTCTTT
CDR3aa: CASSPQGNTEAFF

abundance: NA
d_gene: TRBD1
v_gene: TRBV30
j_gene: TRBJ1-1
CDR3nt: TGTGCCTGGACCCATACCGGGACAGGGAACACTGAAGCTTTCTTT
CDR3aa: CAWTHTGTGNTEAFF

abundance: once
d_gene: TRBD2
v_gene: TRBV9
j_gene: TRBJ2-5
CDR3nt: TGTGCCAGCAGCATCGCATCCGGGACTAGCGGGGAGCACCAAGAGACCCAGTACTTC
CDR3aa: CASSIASGTSGEHQETQYF

abundance: NA
d_gene: NA
v_gene: TRBV4-3
j_gene: TRBJ2-2
CDR3nt: TGCGCCAGCAGCCAAGATAGAATGTTCACCGGGGAGCTGTTTTTT
CDR3aa: CASSQDRMFTGELFF

abundance: NA
d_gene: NA
v_gene: TRBV6-1
j_gene: TRBJ1-4
CDR3nt: TGTGCCAGCAGTGTGGGGACACCTACTCCTGGTATTGCCAGCGAAAAACTGTTTTTT
CDR3aa: CASSVGTPTPGIASEKLFF

abundance: few
d_gene: NA
v_gene: TRBV9
j_gene: TRBJ2-5
CDR3nt: TGTGCCAGCAGCGCGGGACTCTCAGAGACCCAGTACTTC
CDR3aa: CASSAGLSETQYF

abundance: NA
d_gene: TRBD2
v_gene: TRBV9
j_gene: TRBJ2-1
CDR3nt: TGTGCCAGCAGCTTAACGAGCGGGGGCGCTTTGATCAATGAGCAGTTCTTC
CDR3aa: CASSLTSGGALINEQFF

abundance: once
d_gene: TRBD2
v_gene: TRBV19
j_gene: TRBJ2-5
CDR3nt: TGTGCCAGTAGTATCCTGGGACTAGCGGCGCGGGAGACCCAGTACTTC
CDR3aa: CASSILGLAARETQYF

abundance: NA
d_gene: TRBD1
v_gene: TRBV5-4
j_gene: TRBJ2-7
CDR3nt: TGTGCCAGCAGCTTACAGGGGCCCGACGAGCAGTACTTC
CDR3aa: CASSLQGPDEQYF

abundance: NA
d_gene: NA
v_gene: TRBV7-3
j_gene: TRBJ1-1
CDR3nt: TGTGCCAGCAGCCCAGCCCAGGCACAGGGCAACACTGAAGCTTTCTTT
CDR3aa: CASSPAQAQGNTEAFF

abundance: NA
d_gene: TRBD2
v_gene: TRBV18
j_gene: TRBJ2-7
CDR3nt: TGTGCCAGCTCACCGCTAGCGGGGGAATCCTACGAGCAGTACTTC
CDR3aa: CASSPLAGESYEQYF

abundance: NA
d_gene: NA
v_gene: TRBV27
j_gene: TRBJ1-2
CDR3nt: TGTGCCAGCAGTTTATCATCCAGGGCTGGCTACACCTTC
CDR3aa: CASSLSSRAGYTF

abundance: NA
d_gene: NA
v_gene: TRBV12-5
j_gene: TRBJ2-3
CDR3nt: TGTGCTAGTGGTTTGGTATGGCTCGTACAGCTCACAGATACGCAGTATTTT
CDR3aa: CASGLVWLVQLTDTQYF

abundance: NA
d_gene: NA
v_gene: TRBV19
j_gene: TRBJ1-1
CDR3nt: TGTGCCAGTAGTCACCAGGGTAGGGACACTGAAGCTTTCTTT
CDR3aa: CASSHQGRDTEAFF

abundance: NA
d_gene: NA
v_gene: TRBV5-1
j_gene: TRBJ2-7
CDR3nt: TGCGCCAGCAGTCCCAGCGGATACTACGAGCAGTACTTC
CDR3aa: CASSPSGYYEQYF

abundance: NA
d_gene: NA
v_gene: TRBV7-9
j_gene: TRBJ1-4
CDR3nt: TGTGCCAGCAGCTCGGGGGGGCAGGACCTGTTTTTT
CDR3aa: CASSSGGQDLFF

abundance: NA
d_gene: NA
v_gene: TRBV6-5
j_gene: TRBJ2-5
CDR3nt: TGTGCCAGCAGCCGGGCCTTAGGGGGAAGGACCCAGTACTTC
CDR3aa: CASSRALGGRTQYF

abundance: NA
d_gene: TRBD1
v_gene: TRBV7-9
j_gene: TRBJ1-2
CDR3nt: TGTGCCAGCAGCCAAGGGACAGGGAACTATGGCTACACCTTC
CDR3aa: CASSQGTGNYGYTF

abundance: NA
d_gene: TRBD1
v_gene: TRBV6-5
j_gene: TRBJ1-5
CDR3nt: TGTGCCAGCAGTTACGGACAGGGGGGTAATCAGCCCCAGCATTTT
CDR3aa: CASSYGQGGNQPQHF

abundance: NA
d_gene: NA
v_gene: TRBV29-1
j_gene: TRBJ1-6
CDR3nt: TGCAGCGTTGCTGAGGCGGGAAATTCACCCCTCCACTTT
CDR3aa: CSVAEAGNSPLHF

abundance: NA
d_gene: NA
v_gene: TRBV28
j_gene: TRBJ1-2
CDR3nt: TGTGCCAGCAGTTTAGGGGGGGGGTATGGCTACACCTTC
CDR3aa: CASSLGGGYGYTF

abundance: NA
d_gene: TRBD1
v_gene: TRBV6-1
j_gene: TRBJ1-2
CDR3nt: TGTGCCAGCAGTGCGGTTTGGCGGGCAGGGGGCGGCTACACCTTC
CDR3aa: CASSAVWRAGGGYTF

abundance: NA
d_gene: NA
v_gene: TRBV25-1
j_gene: TRBJ1-1
CDR3nt: TGTGCCAGCATCGGGGTCCGGAACACTGAAGCTTTCTTT
CDR3aa: CASIGVRNTEAFF

abundance: NA
d_gene: NA
v_gene: TRBV7-9
j_gene: TRBJ1-5
CDR3nt: TGTGCCAGCAGCGAATACGGTCGGGATAGCAATCAGCCCCAGCATTTT
CDR3aa: CASSEYGRDSNQPQHF

abundance: NA
d_gene: TRBD1
v_gene: TRBV5-1
j_gene: TRBJ1-6
CDR3nt: TGCGCCAGCAGGGGGACAGACTCCTATAATTCACCCCTCCACTTT
CDR3aa: CASRGTDSYNSPLHF

abundance: NA
d_gene: TRBD1
v_gene: TRBV14
j_gene: TRBJ1-2
CDR3nt: TGTGCCAGCAGCCAAGTTGGGACAGCTGGCTACACCTTC
CDR3aa: CASSQVGTAGYTF

abundance: NA
d_gene: TRBD2
v_gene: TRBV6-1
j_gene: TRBJ2-7
CDR3nt: TGTGCCAGCAGTGAATTAGCGGGTCATTACGAGCAGTACTTC
CDR3aa: CASSELAGHYEQYF

abundance: once
d_gene: NA
v_gene: TRBV28
j_gene: TRBJ1-6
CDR3nt: TGTGCCAGCAGCAGCTCCTATAATTCACCCCTCCACTTT
CDR3aa: CASSSSYNSPLHF

abundance: NA
d_gene: NA
v_gene: TRBV5-1
j_gene: TRBJ1-2
CDR3nt: TGCGCCAGCAGCTTGGAGGTGAGGTACGGCTACACCTTC
CDR3aa: CASSLEVRYGYTF

abundance: NA
d_gene: NA
v_gene: TRBV19
j_gene: TRBJ2-3
CDR3nt: TGTGCCAGTAGTATTGGGGCCAGAGGGGGAACAGATACGCAGTATTTT
CDR3aa: CASSIGARGGTDTQYF